This T cell receptor (beta chain) was identified during a study of blood T cell repertoires in COVID-19. In the study's own analysis: Nucleated cell counts were estimated from reference gene primer amplification. Profiled with immunoSEQ multiplex PCR; TCRdb holds only in-frame clones, not every one. D and trimming were read from the DNA, whereas the V and J calls and clone size are those reported in that table. The sample includes some 120,000 clones, 65% to 85% of them seen just once. CDR3 size: 17 residues. V dropped 4 bases and J dropped 0 bases, with 16 bases sitting between them. Per germline, CDR1 SGHTA and CDR2 FQGNSA.

The sequenced sample was peripheral blood. This rearrangement joins TRBV7-2 to TRBJ1-5, with TRBD1 as a possible D gene (5 bases). This sequence was found in a man aged 80 or over with active or convalescent COVID-19. CDR3 loop: CASSSPGAGYSNQPQHF. The CDR3 DNA sequence: TGTGCCAGCAGCTCCCCTGGGGCGGGGTATAGCAATCAGCCCCAGCATTTT.